The 8 T cell receptor beta chains listed next were all sequenced from one sample in a study of beta chain features in type 1 diabetes. The study reverse transcribed the entire isolated RNA, so it sequenced expressed TCRB transcripts. Sequencing was performed with immunoSEQ multiplex PCR; in TCRdb, only in-frame clones are kept and a portion is missing. The sample records under 450,000 clones, over 11% being singletons. Sequenced sample: naive CD4+ T cells from blood. The receptors originated from a man aged 25 to 45 in good health.

This clone was picked up a small number of times. This chain uses TRBV30 with TRBJ1-1; D gene unclear. Germline V CDR1 and CDR2: GTSNPN, SVGIG (reference sequence). This CDR3 contains 10 residues. V lost 4 bases to trimming and J lost 6 bases, with 6 bases between them. The CDR3 sequence is CAWIQAEAFF. For the CDR3, the DNA is TGTGCCTGGATCCAGGCTGAAGCTTTCTTT.

V gene TRBV9 combines with J gene TRBJ1-2, with 7 bases that match TRBD1. Germline V CDR1 and CDR2: SGDLS, YYNGEE. The CDR3 runs 14 residues. With V trimmed by 5 bases and J by 4 bases, 8 bases remained unmatched. The CDR3 sequence is CASSDNRGIYGYTF. The CDR3, as DNA: TGTGCCAGCAGTGATAACAGGGGCATCTATGGCTACACCTTC.

This chain connects TRBV9 to TRBJ2-1; 7 bases align to TRBD2. The CDR3 has 15 amino acids. V lost 1 base and J lost 9; bases outside the gene matches: 10. CDR1 is SGDLS, CDR2 YYNGEE, per germline. CDR3 amino acids: CASSVSGIFKSEQFF. The CDR3 region has the DNA TGTGCCAGCAGCGTAAGCGGGATTTTCAAGTCTGAGCAGTTCTTC. The variable domain in full, completed from reference TRBV9 and TRBJ2-1, reads DSGVTQTPKHLITATGQRVTLRCSPRSGDLSVYWYQQSLDQGLQFLIQYYNGEERAKGNILERFSAQQFPDLHSELNLSSLELGDSALYFCASSVSGIFKSEQFFGPGTRLTVL.

This clone was observed a handful of times. The gene calls are TRBV2 and TRBJ2-1, with TRBD2 matching over 7 bases. The CDR3 is made up of 14 amino acids. Trimming cost V 7 bases and J 3 bases; bases outside gene matches: 6. Germline assignment: CDR1 SNHLY and CDR2 FYNNEI. CDR3 bases: TGTGCCAGCAAAAGGAGCGGGGACTACAATGAGCAGTTCTTC. Encoded protein: CASKRSGDYNEQFF.

This chain uses TRBV5-1 with TRBJ1-2; possible D gene TRBD1, 6 bases. Looked up from germline, CDR1 is SGHRS and CDR2 is YFSETQ. V lost 0 bases and J 0 bases, leaving 21 bases between the germline ends. The CDR3 is 19 amino acids. The DNA for the CDR3 is TGCGCCAGCAGCTTGGACAGGGCAAAATCGAAGCTAGCTAACTATGGCTACACCTTC. It encodes CASSLDRAKSKLANYGYTF.

This clone appeared a few times. The chain employs TRBV10-3 and TRBJ2-6; D is ambiguous. The CDR3 consists of 14 residues. CDR1 is ENHRY, CDR2 SYGVKD, per germline. Trimming took 0 bases from V and 4 from J, leaving 4 bases between them. CDR3 DNA sequence: TGTGCCATCAGTGAGTCCCGGGGGGCCAACGTCCTGACTTTC. Translating it yields CAISESRGANVLTF.

Remarks on this clone: Within the sample, other DNA sequences also encode this same CDR3. The chain carries TRBV19 and TRBJ1-2; unclear D gene. Between the trimmed V and J ends, which lost 4 bases and 3 bases, there was a span of 3 bases. This CDR3 contains 11 residues. Germline V gives CDR1 LNHDA, CDR2 SQIVND (reference sequence). CDR3 region: CASSRDYGYTF. In DNA form, the CDR3 reads TGTGCCAGTAGTAGAGACTATGGCTACACCTTC.

This clone came up a few times. V gene TRBV9 combines with J gene TRBJ2-3; 11 bases are shared with TRBD2. The J segment lost 4 bases and the V segment lost 2 bases, leaving 3 bases of the junction unmatched. Germline CDR1 reads SGDLS; CDR2 reads YYNGEE. This CDR3 is 15 amino acids long. The DNA of the CDR3 is TGTGCCAGCAGCGTGCTAGCGGGAGGACCAGATACGCAGTATTTT. Translation: CASSVLAGGPDTQYF.